A selection of T cell receptor beta chains follows, all from one sample in a study of cytomegalovirus exposure and HLA in healthy donors. Profiled with immunoSEQ multiplex PCR; TCRdb holds only in-frame clones, not every one. The repertoire holds some 190,000 clones, with about 86% as singletons. Input material: PBMCs. The source is a woman in her 30s in good health and CMV-seronegative. CDR3s include the opening cysteine and the closing phenylalanine or tryptophan. Each record gives: V gene, D gene, clone size, J gene, CDR3 protein, CDR3 DNA. A D gene is named only where the DNA matches it firmly. A row's size may be missing; if present it is once, few, many or a size class.

>TRBV11-2|TRBD1|.|TRBJ1-1
CASSSSGGRAEAFF
TGTGCCAGCAGCTCCTCAGGGGGTCGCGCTGAAGCTTTCTTT
>TRBV5-4|.|once|TRBJ1-1
CASSSPNSDTEVFF
TGTGCCAGCAGCTCTCCGAACTCGGACACTGAAGTTTTCTTT
>TRBV29-1|TRBD2|.|TRBJ2-1
CSVTVWGGSGVYNEQFF
TGCAGCGTTACCGTGTGGGGCGGGAGCGGAGTCTACAATGAGCAGTTCTTC
>TRBV19|.|once|TRBJ2-1
CASSIDPRDYNEQFF
TGTGCCAGTAGTATAGACCCGAGGGATTACAATGAGCAGTTCTTC
>TRBV2|.|.|TRBJ1-5
CASQGSNQPQHF
TGTGCCAGCCAGGGGAGCAATCAGCCCCAGCATTTT
>TRBV21-1|.|once|TRBJ1-2
CASSKTLPTGARGSYGYTF
TGTGCCAGCAGCAAAACCCTTCCGACAGGGGCCCGAGGGTCGTATGGCTACACCTTC
>TRBV19|TRBD1|few|TRBJ2-6
CASSTTGAGANVLTF
TGTGCCAGTAGTACCACAGGGGCTGGGGCCAACGTCCTGACTTTC
>TRBV18|TRBD2|.|TRBJ2-1
CASSPPSGRSGEQFF
TGTGCCAGCTCACCGCCTAGCGGGAGATCGGGTGAGCAGTTCTTC
>TRBV19|TRBD2|.|TRBJ2-7
CASSREGTYEQYF
TGTGCCAGTAGTAGGGAGGGGACCTACGAGCAGTACTTC
>TRBV6-1|.|.|TRBJ2-7
CASSRPGHQVYEQYF
TGTGCCAGCAGTCGTCCGGGACACCAAGTCTACGAGCAGTACTTC
>TRBV28|TRBD1|.|TRBJ2-4
CASSFYRGQTKNLQYF
TGTGCCAGCAGTTTCTACAGGGGGCAAACCAAAAACCTTCAGTACTTC
>TRBV5-1|TRBD1|once|TRBJ2-1
CASSLRQGANEQFF
TGCGCCAGCAGCTTAAGGCAGGGGGCGAATGAGCAGTTCTTC
>TRBV19|.|.|TRBJ1-1
CASKVQGRIYTEAFF
TGTGCCAGTAAGGTCCAGGGGCGAATCTACACTGAAGCTTTCTTT
>TRBV6-5|.|.|TRBJ2-5
CASSYSRTVQETQYF
TGTGCCAGCAGTTACTCCAGGACAGTCCAAGAGACCCAGTACTTC
>TRBV6-5|.|.|TRBJ2-7
CASSRTLWAYEQYF
TGTGCCAGCAGTCGGACTCTCTGGGCCTACGAGCAGTACTTC
>TRBV5-1|.|.|TRBJ2-2
CASSPSSALTGELFF
TGCGCCAGCAGCCCCTCGAGCGCGTTAACCGGGGAGCTGTTTTTT
>TRBV10-3|.|.|TRBJ1-4
CAISESGVATNEKLFF
TGTGCCATCAGTGAGTCGGGCGTCGCAACTAATGAAAAACTGTTTTTT
>TRBV7-9|TRBD2|.|TRBJ2-1
CASSPGGGAYEQLF
TGTGCCAGCAGCCCGGGCGGGGGGGCCTATGAGCAGCTCTTC
>TRBV27|.|few|TRBJ1-5
CASRLTWKQPQHF
TGTGCCAGCAGGCTGACTTGGAAACAGCCCCAGCATTTT
>TRBV11-1|.|.|TRBJ2-5
CASSLRLSETQYF
TGTGCCAGCAGCTTGAGGCTGTCGGAGACCCAGTACTTC
>TRBV4-2|TRBD1|.|TRBJ1-5
CASSQTDRGHNQPQHF
TGTGCCAGCAGCCAAACCGACAGGGGGCACAATCAGCCCCAGCATTTT
>TRBV20-1|.|.|TRBJ2-7
CSANRVGEQYF
TGCAGTGCTAACAGGGTAGGGGAGCAGTACTTC
>TRBV9|TRBD1|.|TRBJ1-3
CASSPSPGTGGNTIYF
TGTGCCAGCAGCCCCTCCCCCGGGACAGGTGGAAACACCATATATTTT